A selection of T cell receptor beta chains follows, all from one sample in a study of cytomegalovirus exposure and HLA in healthy donors. Produced via immunoSEQ multiplex PCR; TCRdb's table is partial and in-frame only. The sample has roughly 180,000 clones; about 80% are singletons. Material for sequencing was PBMCs. These receptors came from a man aged 40-49 years in good health and CMV-seronegative. Both conserved end residues are part of each CDR3. Fields, in order: D gene, J gene, V gene, clone size, CDR3 protein, CDR3 DNA. D genes are given only for firm matches. Rows may omit the clone size; those that give it use once, few, many or a size class.

D: TRBD2
J: TRBJ2-5
V: TRBV5-1
size: .
CDR3: CASSLGTSGQETQYF
DNA: TGCGCCAGCAGCCTCGGGACTAGCGGACAAGAGACCCAGTACTTC

D: TRBD1
J: TRBJ2-4
V: TRBV18
size: .
CDR3: CASSPPRTGAKNIQYF
DNA: TGTGCCAGCTCACCACCGAGGACAGGGGCCAAAAACATTCAGTACTTC

D: .
J: TRBJ1-1
V: TRBV6-5
size: .
CDR3: CASSSPLRAEAFF
DNA: TGTGCCAGCAGTTCCCCGCTCAGGGCTGAAGCTTTCTTT

D: .
J: TRBJ2-7
V: TRBV7-7
size: .
CDR3: CASSQGQGDEQYF
DNA: TGTGCTAGCAGCCAGGGCCAGGGCGACGAGCAGTACTTC

D: TRBD2
J: TRBJ2-5
V: TRBV5-1
size: .
CDR3: CASSLTSGGSLGKTQYF
DNA: TGCGCCAGCAGCTTGACTAGCGGGGGGTCCCTCGGGAAGACCCAGTACTTC

D: TRBD2
J: TRBJ2-7
V: TRBV5-4
size: .
CDR3: CASSPLAGGSYEQYF
DNA: TGTGCCAGCAGCCCACTAGCGGGGGGTTCCTACGAGCAGTACTTC

D: .
J: TRBJ1-3
V: TRBV5-6
size: .
CDR3: CASSLIAGSGNTIYF
DNA: TGTGCCAGCAGCTTGATCGCCGGCTCTGGAAACACCATATATTTT

D: .
J: TRBJ1-5
V: TRBV7-9
size: .
CDR3: CASSSQGGPNQPQHF
DNA: TGTGCCAGCAGCTCGCAGGGAGGCCCGAATCAGCCCCAGCATTTT

D: TRBD2
J: TRBJ2-3
V: TRBV30
size: once
CDR3: CAWSLAGGRDTQYF
DNA: TGTGCCTGGAGTTTAGCGGGTGGTAGAGATACGCAGTATTTT

D: .
J: TRBJ1-1
V: TRBV11-2
size: once
CDR3: CASSLGVPEAFF
DNA: TGTGCCAGCAGCTTAGGCGTGCCTGAAGCTTTCTTT

D: .
J: TRBJ2-7
V: TRBV30
size: .
CDR3: CACGTSLSEQYF
DNA: TGTGCCTGCGGGACAAGTTTGAGCGAGCAGTACTTC

D: TRBD2
J: TRBJ2-7
V: TRBV5-4
size: .
CDR3: CASSSRLAGIYEQYF
DNA: TGTGCCAGCAGCTCAAGACTAGCGGGTATCTACGAACAGTACTTC

D: .
J: TRBJ2-5
V: TRBV5-1
size: .
CDR3: CASSLFRGREETQYF
DNA: TGCGCCAGCAGCTTGTTTCGGGGTAGGGAAGAGACCCAGTACTTC

D: .
J: TRBJ1-1
V: TRBV18
size: once
CDR3: CASSPPLKPTEAFF
DNA: TGTGCCAGCTCACCACCTCTAAAACCTACTGAAGCTTTCTTT

D: TRBD1
J: TRBJ2-1
V: TRBV18
size: .
CDR3: CASSQATRDRTSNEQFF
DNA: TGTGCCAGCTCACAGGCTACCCGGGACAGGACCAGCAATGAGCAGTTCTTC

D: .
J: TRBJ1-1
V: TRBV6-1
size: .
CDR3: CASSEPGQNTEAFF
DNA: TGTGCCAGCAGTGAACCGGGTCAAAACACTGAAGCTTTCTTT

D: .
J: TRBJ2-7
V: TRBV4-2
size: few
CDR3: CASSQSGYEQYF
DNA: TGTGCCAGCAGCCAGTCCGGCTACGAGCAGTACTTC

D: TRBD1
J: TRBJ1-2
V: TRBV4-3
size: .
CDR3: CASSRTWDSNYGYTF
DNA: TGCGCCAGCAGCCGGACCTGGGACAGCAACTATGGCTACACCTTC